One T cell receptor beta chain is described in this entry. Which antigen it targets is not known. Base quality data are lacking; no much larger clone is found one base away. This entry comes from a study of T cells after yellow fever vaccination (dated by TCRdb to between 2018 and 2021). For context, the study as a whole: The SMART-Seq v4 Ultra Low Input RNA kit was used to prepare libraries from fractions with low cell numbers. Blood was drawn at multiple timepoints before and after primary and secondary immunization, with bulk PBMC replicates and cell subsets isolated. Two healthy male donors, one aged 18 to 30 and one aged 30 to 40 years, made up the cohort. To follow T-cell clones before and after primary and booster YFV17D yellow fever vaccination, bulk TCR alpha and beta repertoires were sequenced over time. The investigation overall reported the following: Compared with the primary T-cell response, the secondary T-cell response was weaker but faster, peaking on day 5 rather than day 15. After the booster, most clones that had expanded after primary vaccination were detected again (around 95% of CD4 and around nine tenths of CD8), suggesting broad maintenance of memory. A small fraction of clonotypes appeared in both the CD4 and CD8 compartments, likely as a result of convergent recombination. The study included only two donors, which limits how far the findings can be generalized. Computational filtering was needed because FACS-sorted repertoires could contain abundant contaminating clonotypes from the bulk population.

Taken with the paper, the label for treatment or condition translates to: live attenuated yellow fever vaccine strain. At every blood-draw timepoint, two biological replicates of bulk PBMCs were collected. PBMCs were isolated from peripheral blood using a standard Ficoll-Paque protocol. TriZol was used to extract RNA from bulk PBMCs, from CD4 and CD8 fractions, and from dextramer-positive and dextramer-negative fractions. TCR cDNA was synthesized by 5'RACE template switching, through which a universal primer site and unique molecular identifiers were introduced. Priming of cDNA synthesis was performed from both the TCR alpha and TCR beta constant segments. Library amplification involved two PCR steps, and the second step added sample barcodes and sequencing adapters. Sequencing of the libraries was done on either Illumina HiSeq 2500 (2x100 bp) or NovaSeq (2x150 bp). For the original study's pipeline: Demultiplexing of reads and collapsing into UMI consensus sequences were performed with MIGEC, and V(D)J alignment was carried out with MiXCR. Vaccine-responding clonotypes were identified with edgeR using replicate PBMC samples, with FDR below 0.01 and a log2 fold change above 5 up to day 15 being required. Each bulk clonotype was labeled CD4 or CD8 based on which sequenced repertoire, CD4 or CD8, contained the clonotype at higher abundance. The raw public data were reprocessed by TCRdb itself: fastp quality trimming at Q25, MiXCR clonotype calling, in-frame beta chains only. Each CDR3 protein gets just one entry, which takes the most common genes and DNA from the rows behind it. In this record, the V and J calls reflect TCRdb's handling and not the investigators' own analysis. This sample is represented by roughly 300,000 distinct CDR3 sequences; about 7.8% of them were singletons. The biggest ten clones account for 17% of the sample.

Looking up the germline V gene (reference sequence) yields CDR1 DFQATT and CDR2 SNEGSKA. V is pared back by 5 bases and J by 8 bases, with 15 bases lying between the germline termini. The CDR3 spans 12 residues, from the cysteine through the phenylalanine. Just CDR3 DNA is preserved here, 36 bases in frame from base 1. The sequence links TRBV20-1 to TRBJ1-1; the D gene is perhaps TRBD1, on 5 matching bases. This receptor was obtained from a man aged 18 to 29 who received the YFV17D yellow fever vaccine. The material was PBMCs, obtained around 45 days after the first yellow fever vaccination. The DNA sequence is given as TGCAGTGCTCCGACAGCCGGAGGCGAAGCTTTCTTT. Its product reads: CSAPTAGGEAFF.